This paragraph reports one T cell receptor (beta chain). As yet, its antigen is unknown. The sample belongs to a study of T-cell memory formation after mild COVID-19. Using its own MiXCR run on the 5' RACE reads, TCRdb lists one record per CDR3 protein. The sample holds tens of thousands of distinct CDR3 sequences; around 12% are singletons and the top ten take roughly a quarter. Study results and caveats: Largely, contracting CD4+ clones fell within CM and EM, and contracting CD8+ clones within EMRA. Unconfirmed was the SARS-CoV-2 specificity of second-wave clones that peaked on day 37.

The TCR comes from a man aged 18 to 29 who had mild COVID-19 (a few samples of this study predate the infection). Cell type and time point are not known. The sample consisted of PBMCs or a T cell subset sorted from them (not recorded which).

CDR3 protein: CATSDFDEQFF. The CDR3 bases are TGTGCCACCAGTGATTTCGATGAGCAGTTCTTC. The chain is built from TRBV24-1 and TRBJ2-1; D is uncertain. V lost 1 base and J 8 bases, leaving 2 bases between the germline ends. The CDR3 extends over 11 amino acids. Germline CDR1 KGHDR, CDR2 SFDVKD.